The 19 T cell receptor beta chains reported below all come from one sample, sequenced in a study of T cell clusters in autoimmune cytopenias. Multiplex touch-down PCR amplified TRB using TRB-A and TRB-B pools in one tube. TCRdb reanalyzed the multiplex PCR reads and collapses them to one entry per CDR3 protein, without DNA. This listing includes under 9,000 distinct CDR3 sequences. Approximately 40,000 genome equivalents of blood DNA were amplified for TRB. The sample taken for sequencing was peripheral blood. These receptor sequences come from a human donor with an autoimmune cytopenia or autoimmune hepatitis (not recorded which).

CDR3: CASSGPSPGGGGVETQYF. This sequence joins TRBV18 and TRBJ2-5; TCRdb returns TRBD1, unconfirmable since there is no DNA. CDR3 length: 18 residues. Germline CDR1 and CDR2: KGHSH and LQKENI.

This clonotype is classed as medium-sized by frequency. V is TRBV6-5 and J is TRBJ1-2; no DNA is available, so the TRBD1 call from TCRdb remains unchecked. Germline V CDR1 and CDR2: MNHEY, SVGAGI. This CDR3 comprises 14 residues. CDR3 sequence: CASSSDIEVYGYTF.

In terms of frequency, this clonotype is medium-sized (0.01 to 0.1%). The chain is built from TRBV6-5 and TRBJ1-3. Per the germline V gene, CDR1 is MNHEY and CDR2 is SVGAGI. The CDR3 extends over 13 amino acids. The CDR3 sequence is CASRVYSGNTIYF.

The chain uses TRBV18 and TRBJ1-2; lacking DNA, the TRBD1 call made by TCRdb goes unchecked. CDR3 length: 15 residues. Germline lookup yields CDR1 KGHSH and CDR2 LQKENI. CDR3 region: CASSPPGTGGSGYTF.

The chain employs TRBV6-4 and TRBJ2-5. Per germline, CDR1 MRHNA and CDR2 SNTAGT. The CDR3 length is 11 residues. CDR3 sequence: CASSSTGIQYF.

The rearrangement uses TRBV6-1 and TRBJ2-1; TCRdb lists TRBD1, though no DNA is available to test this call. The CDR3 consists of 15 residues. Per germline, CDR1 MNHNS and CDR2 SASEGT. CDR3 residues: CASTRPGQGANEQFF.

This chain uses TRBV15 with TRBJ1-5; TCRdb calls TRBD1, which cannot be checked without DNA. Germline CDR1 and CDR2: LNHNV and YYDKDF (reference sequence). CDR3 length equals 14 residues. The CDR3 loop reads CATSKAGQNQPQHF.

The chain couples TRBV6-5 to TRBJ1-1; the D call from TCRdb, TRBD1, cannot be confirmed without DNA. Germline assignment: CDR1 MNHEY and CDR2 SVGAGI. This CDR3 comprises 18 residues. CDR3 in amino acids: CASSSRDRDLGRNTEAFF.

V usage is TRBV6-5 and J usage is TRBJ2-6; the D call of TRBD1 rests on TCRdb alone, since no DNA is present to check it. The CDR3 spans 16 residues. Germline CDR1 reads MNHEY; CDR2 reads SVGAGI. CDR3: CAPPAAGYSGANVLTF.

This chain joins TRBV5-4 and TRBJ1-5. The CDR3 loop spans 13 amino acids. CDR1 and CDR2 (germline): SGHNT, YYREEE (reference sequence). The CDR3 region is CASSLDVVQPQHF.

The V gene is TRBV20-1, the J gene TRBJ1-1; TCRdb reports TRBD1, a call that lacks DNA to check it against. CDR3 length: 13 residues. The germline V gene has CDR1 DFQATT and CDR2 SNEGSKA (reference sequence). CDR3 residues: CSARSGGYTEAFF.

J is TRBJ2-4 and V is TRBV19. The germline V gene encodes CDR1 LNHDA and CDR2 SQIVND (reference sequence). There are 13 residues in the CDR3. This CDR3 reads CASSIGDRNIQYF.

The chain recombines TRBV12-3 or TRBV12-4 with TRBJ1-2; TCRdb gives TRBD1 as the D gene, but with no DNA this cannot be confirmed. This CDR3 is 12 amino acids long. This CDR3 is CASSLRGAGYTF.

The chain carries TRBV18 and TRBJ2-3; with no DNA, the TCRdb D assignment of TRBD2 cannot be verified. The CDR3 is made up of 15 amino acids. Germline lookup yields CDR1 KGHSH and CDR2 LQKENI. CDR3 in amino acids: CASSPPRGGTDTQYF.

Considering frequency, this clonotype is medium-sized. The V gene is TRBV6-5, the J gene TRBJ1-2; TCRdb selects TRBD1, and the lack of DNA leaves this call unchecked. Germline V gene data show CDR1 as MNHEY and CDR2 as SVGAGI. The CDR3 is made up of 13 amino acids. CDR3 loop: CASSYRQGNGYTF.

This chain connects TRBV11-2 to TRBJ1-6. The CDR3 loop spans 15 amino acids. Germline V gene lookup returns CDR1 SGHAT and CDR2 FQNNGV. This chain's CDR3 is CASSLKDPNNSPLHF.

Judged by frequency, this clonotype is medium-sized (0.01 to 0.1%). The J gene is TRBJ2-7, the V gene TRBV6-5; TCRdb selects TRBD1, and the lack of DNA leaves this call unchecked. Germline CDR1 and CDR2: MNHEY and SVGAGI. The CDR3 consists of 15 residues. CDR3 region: CASWDARAITYEQYF.

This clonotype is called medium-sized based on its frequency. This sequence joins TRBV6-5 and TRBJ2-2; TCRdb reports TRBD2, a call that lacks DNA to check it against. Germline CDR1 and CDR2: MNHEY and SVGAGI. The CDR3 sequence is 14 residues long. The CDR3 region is CASSYQLGAGELFF.

This chain's CDR3 is CASRRVGGTGYTF. This sequence joins TRBV6-6 and TRBJ1-2; TCRdb calls TRBD1, which cannot be checked without DNA. CDR3 length: 13 residues. Germline V gene sequence: CDR1 MNHNY, CDR2 SVGAGI (reference sequence).